This T cell receptor (beta chain) appears in the sequencing data of a study of blood T cell repertoires in COVID-19. In the study overall: Some COVID-19 samples were acute and others convalescent; all came from the United States, Italy and Spain. The analysed material was cDNA or gDNA that came from T cells, B-cell-depleted T cells, or PBMCs.

Trimming pared 1 base from V and 2 bases from J, leaving 10 bases between. The CDR3 extends over 15 amino acids. The germline CDR1 and CDR2 sequences are LNHNV and YYDKDF (reference sequence). Participants were aged about 18 to 100 years from around 26 US areas. Either two negative PCRs, clearance, or symptom resolution qualified Cohort 3 donors as recovered. The repertoire was sequenced with immunoSEQ multiplex PCR; TCRdb's copy has only in-frame clones and lacks some. The sample carries 400,000 or so clones, 90% recorded once. This TCR was sampled from a man aged 18-30 years who had recovered from COVID-19. This chain uses TRBV15 with TRBJ2-3, with D possibly being TRBD2 (5 bases). Sequencing used PBMCs or T cells enriched from blood (not recorded which). This CDR3 reads CATSRVRRATDTQYF. The CDR3 DNA sequence: TGTGCCACCAGCAGAGTCCGGCGGGCCACAGATACGCAGTATTTT.